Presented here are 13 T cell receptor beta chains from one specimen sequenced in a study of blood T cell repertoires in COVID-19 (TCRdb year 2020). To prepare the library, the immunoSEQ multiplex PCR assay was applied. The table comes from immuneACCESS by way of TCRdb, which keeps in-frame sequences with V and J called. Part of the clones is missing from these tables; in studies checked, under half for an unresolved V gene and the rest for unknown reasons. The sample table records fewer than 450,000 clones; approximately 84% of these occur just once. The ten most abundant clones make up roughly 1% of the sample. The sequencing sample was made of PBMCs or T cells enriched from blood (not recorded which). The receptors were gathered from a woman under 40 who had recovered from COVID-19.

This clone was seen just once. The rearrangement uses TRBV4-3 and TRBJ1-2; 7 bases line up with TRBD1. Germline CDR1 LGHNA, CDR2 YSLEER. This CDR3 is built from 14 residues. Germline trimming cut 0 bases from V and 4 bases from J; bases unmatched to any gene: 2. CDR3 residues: CASSQDPGGYGYTF. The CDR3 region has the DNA TGCGCCAGCAGCCAAGACCCAGGGGGCTATGGCTACACCTTC.

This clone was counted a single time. CDR3 nucleotide sequence: TGTGCCAGCAGCTCGCCCTCCCGGTCCGGGGGGCTGGATACGCAGTATTTT. Protein: CASSSPSRSGGLDTQYF. The chain employs TRBV5-4 and TRBJ2-3; TRBD2 is a possible D gene (7 bases). The CDR3 runs to 17 residues. Germline V gene lookup returns CDR1 SGHNT and CDR2 YYREEE (reference sequence). The V end lost 3 bases, the J end lost 6 bases, and 23 bases lay between the germline ends.

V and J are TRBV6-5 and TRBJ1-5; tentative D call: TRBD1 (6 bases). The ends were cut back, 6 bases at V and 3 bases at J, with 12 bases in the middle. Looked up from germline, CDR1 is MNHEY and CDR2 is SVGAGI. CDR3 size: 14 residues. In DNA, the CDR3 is TGTGCCAGCAGCCCCGACAGGCTCAATCAGCCCCAGCATTTT. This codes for CASSPDRLNQPQHF.

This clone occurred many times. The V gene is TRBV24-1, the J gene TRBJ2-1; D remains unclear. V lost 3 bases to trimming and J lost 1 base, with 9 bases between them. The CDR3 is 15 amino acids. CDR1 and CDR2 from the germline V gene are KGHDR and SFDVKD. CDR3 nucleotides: TGTGCCACCAGTGATCCGACTGGATCCTACAATGAGCAGTTCTTC. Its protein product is CATSDPTGSYNEQFF.

CDR3: CASRAPGQRNQPQHF. CDR3 sequence (DNA): TGCGCCAGCAGGGCGCCGGGACAGAGAAATCAGCCCCAGCATTTT. The chain carries TRBV10-1 and TRBJ1-5; 7 nucleotides line up with TRBD1. The germline V gene has CDR1 WNHNN and CDR2 SYGVQD (reference sequence). Germline trimming cut 6 bases from V and 4 bases from J; bases unmatched to any gene: 9. The CDR3 has 15 amino acids.

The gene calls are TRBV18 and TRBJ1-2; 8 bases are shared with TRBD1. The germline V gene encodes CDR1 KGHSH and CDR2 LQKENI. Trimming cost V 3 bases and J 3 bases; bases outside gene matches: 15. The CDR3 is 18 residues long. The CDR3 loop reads CASSPAPYGAGGDYGYTF. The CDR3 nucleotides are TGTGCCAGCTCACCTGCTCCATACGGGGCAGGGGGCGACTATGGCTACACCTTC.

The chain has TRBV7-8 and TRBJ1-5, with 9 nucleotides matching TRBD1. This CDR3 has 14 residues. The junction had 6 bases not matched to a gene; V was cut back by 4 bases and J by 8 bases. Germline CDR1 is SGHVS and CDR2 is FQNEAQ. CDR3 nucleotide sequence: TGTGCCAGCAGCTCCACAGGGGGCGCGGAGCCCCAGCATTTT. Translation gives CASSSTGGAEPQHF.

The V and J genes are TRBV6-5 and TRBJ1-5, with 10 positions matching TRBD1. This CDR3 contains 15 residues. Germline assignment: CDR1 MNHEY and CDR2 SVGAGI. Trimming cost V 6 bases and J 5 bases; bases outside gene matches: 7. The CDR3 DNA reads TGTGCCAGCAGCTCCGACAGGGGGCGTCATCAGCCCCAGCATTTT. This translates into CASSSDRGRHQPQHF.

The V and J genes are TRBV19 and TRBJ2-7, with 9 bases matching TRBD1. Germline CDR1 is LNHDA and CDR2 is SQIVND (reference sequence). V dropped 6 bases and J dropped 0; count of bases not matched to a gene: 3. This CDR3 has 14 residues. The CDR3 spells CASSGTGSSYEQYF. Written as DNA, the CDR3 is TGTGCCAGTAGCGGGACAGGGAGCTCCTACGAGCAGTACTTC.

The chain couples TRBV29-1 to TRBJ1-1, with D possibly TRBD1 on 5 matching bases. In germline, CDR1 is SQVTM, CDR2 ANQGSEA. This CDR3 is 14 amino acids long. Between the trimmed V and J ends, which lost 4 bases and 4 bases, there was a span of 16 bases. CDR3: CSVALFQGVTEAFF. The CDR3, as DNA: TGCAGCGTTGCCCTGTTTCAAGGGGTCACTGAAGCTTTCTTT.

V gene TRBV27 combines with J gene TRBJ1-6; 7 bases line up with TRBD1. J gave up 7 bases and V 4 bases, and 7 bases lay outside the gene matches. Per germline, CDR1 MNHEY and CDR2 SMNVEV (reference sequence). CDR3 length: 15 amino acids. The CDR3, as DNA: TGTGCCAGCAGTTCCCAGACAGGGACCAATTCACCCCTCCACTTT. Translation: CASSSQTGTNSPLHF.

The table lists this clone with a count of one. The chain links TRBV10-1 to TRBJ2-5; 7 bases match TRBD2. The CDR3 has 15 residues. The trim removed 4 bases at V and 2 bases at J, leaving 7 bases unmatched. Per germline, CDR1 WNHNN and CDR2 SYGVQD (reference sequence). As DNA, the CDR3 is TGCGCCAGCAGTGGACACGGGGGAGGGCAAGAGACCCAGTACTTC. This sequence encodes CASSGHGGGQETQYF.

CDR3 sequence reads: CAIRWTEDTEAFF. The CDR3 DNA follows: TGTGCCATCAGGTGGACAGAGGACACTGAAGCTTTCTTT. This chain uses TRBV10-3 with TRBJ1-1; a possible D gene is TRBD1 (6 bases). The CDR3 has 13 amino acids. The V and J ends lost 6 bases and 3 bases respectively, with 11 bases between them. Germline lookup yields CDR1 ENHRY and CDR2 SYGVKD.